This T cell receptor (beta chain) is drawn from a study of cytomegalovirus exposure and HLA in healthy donors. Overall study findings and caveats: CMV serostatus alone was available as immune exposure information. Association with HLA alleles at 0.05 false discovery rate was found for around 17,000 TCR beta sequences in a later analysis. Reported results showed that the classifier diagnosed cytomegalovirus status with high specificity and sensitivity.

About this clone: Its antigen is currently unknown.

With 60 Vbeta and 13 Jbeta primers, the PCR was carried out. TCRdb keeps only in-frame clones here, not all; method: immunoSEQ multiplex PCR. The sample has some 150,000 clones, about 77% seen once; the top ten hold roughly 1.3%. Germline trimming cut 1 base from V and 4 bases from J; bases unmatched to any gene: 3. Germline CDR1 is SEHNR and CDR2 is FQNEAQ (reference sequence). The CDR3 covers 14 residues. Sequencing used PBMCs. The receptor was isolated from a woman aged 40-49 years in good health and CMV-seronegative. J is TRBJ1-2 and V is TRBV7-9, with 7 bases identical to TRBD1. The CDR3 nucleotides are TGTGCCAGCAGCTTAGAGGGACAGTCCTATGGCTACACCTTC. Protein: CASSLEGQSYGYTF. Looking up the rest from reference TRBV7-9 and TRBJ1-2 gives the full variable domain: DTGVSQNPRHKITKRGQNVTFRCDPISEHNRLYWYRQTLGQGPEFLTYFQNEAQLEKSRLLSDRFSAERPKGSFSTLEIQRTEQGDSAMYLCASSLEGQSYGYTFGSGTRLTVV.